This T cell receptor beta chain was captured in a study of cytomegalovirus exposure and HLA in healthy donors. Findings and caveats of the study: With later analysis, a missense DCLRE1C variant became linked to TCR beta V- and J-gene trimming. Later analysis suggested most CMV-associated TCR beta chains were HLA-restricted.

Both 60 Vbeta primers and 13 Jbeta primers went into the PCR. In the source study's methods: In a later analysis, roughly 11 million of approximately 86 million unique beta chains occurred in at least two donors. The data were produced by immunoSEQ multiplex PCR, yet TCRdb's version contains in-frame clones alone and is incomplete. V and J calls and clone size come straight from that table; D and trimming were deduced from the DNA. The sample totals about 74,000 clones; its top ten clones hold around 7.5%. Trimming took 4 bases from V and 2 from J; bases not matched to a gene: 3. Germline V gives CDR1 SQVTM, CDR2 ANQGSEA. This CDR3 spans 14 amino acids. For this clone: Its cognate antigen is unknown.

This TCR was sampled from a female donor in good health and CMV-seropositive. The chain carries TRBV29-1 and TRBJ2-7; 12 bases match TRBD1. The specimen sequenced was PBMCs. For the CDR3, the DNA is TGCAGCGTTGTAGGGACAGGGGGCGCCTACGAGCAGTACTTC. This encodes CSVVGTGGAYEQYF.